The 18 T cell receptor beta chains below were found in one sample sequenced in a study of post-analysis software for immune sequencing data (dated by TCRdb to the mid-2010s). Broader findings and caveats from the paper: Patients showed significantly higher frequencies than controls for a handful of TRBV segments, among them TRBV5-6, TRBV5-1 and TRBV20-1.

Their antigen targets remain unknown. The library was obtained by PCR. This sample was sequenced with an Illumina HiSeq 2500. Unique molecular identifiers were incorporated into TCR beta cDNA libraries to reduce PCR and sequencing biases. TCRdb took the public reads, trimmed them with fastp at Q25, ran MiXCR for clone calling and kept in-frame beta chains. Each CDR3 protein appears once, grouped with its most common genes and DNA. This sample is represented by about 540,000 distinct CDR3 sequences; 30% to 40% of them were singletons. The top ten clonotypes cover around 6% of the sample. Sample: blood. These receptors were collected from a girl under 18 with multiple sclerosis.

The chain uses TRBV10-3 and TRBJ2-3, with TRBD2 identical over 7 bases. Germline-derived CDR1 and CDR2 are ENHRY and SYGVKD. Unmatched junction bases numbered 16, after V lost 8 bases and J lost 5 bases. This CDR3 has 16 residues. CDR3 coding DNA: TGTGCCATCGGGGGGGAGACTAGCCCCCCACAAGATACGCAGTATTTT. Protein product: CAIGGETSPPQDTQYF.

This clonotype turned up a few times. This chain joins TRBV3-1 and TRBJ1-4; D is uncertain. Germline lookup yields CDR1 LGHDT and CDR2 YNNKEL (reference sequence). The CDR3 covers 15 residues. V was trimmed by 0 bases and J by 6 bases, leaving 11 bases between them. The CDR3 spells CASSQEGSGYEKLFF. The CDR3 DNA reads as TGTGCCAGCAGCCAAGAGGGCAGCGGATATGAAAAACTGTTTTTT.

This clonotype was observed a handful of times. The chain couples TRBV5-4 to TRBJ1-4; 7 nucleotides align to TRBD1. Germline V gives CDR1 SGHNT, CDR2 YYREEE (reference sequence). Trimming took 5 bases from V and 7 from J; bases not matched to a gene: 5. The CDR3 extends over 13 amino acids. As DNA, the CDR3 is TGTGCCAGCAGTATCTACAGGGGTGAAAAACTGTTTTTT. This gives the protein CASSIYRGEKLFF.

A word on this clonotype: A junction end diverges from the germline sequence, so it may reflect a read error. V and J are TRBV10-3 and TRBJ1-2; possibly TRBD1 for D (6 bases). CDR1 ENHRY and CDR2 SYGVKD come from the germline V gene. The CDR3 contains 14 residues. This CDR3 is CAIGDLRGARDYTF. The CDR3 nucleotides read TGTGCCATCGGTGATCTTCGGGGGGCGAGGGACTACACCTTC.

The DNA of the CDR3 is TGCAGTGTAGGACCATGGCGGGGGAACACTGAAGCTTTCTTT. It translates to CSVGPWRGNTEAFF. This chain connects TRBV20-1 to TRBJ1-1; D gene uncertain. V was clipped by 7 bases and J by 1 base, with 16 bases between them. The CDR3 covers 14 residues. Germline values: CDR1 DFQATT, CDR2 SNEGSKA (reference sequence).

This chain connects TRBV15 to TRBJ2-3, with TRBD1 matching over 10 bases. Germline CDR1 is LNHNV and CDR2 is YYDKDF (reference sequence). V lost 4 bases and J lost 3; bases outside the gene matches: 10. The length of the CDR3 is 17 residues. The CDR3 sequence: CATSKQTGGVGTDTQYF. In nucleotides, the CDR3 is TGTGCCACCAGCAAACAGACAGGGGGCGTGGGTACAGATACGCAGTATTTT.

J is TRBJ1-5 and V is TRBV12-3 or TRBV12-4; TRBD1 matches 8 bases. V lost 6 bases, J lost 5 bases, and 6 bases stayed unmatched. This CDR3 has 14 amino acids. In DNA, the CDR3 is TGTGCCAGCAGAGAGGGACAGGCCGATCAGCCCCAGCATTTT. It encodes CASREGQADQPQHF.

This clonotype has a count of ten or more. This CDR3 reads CSVTGALPYEQYF. The CDR3 nucleotides read TGCAGCGTAACAGGTGCCCTTCCCTACGAGCAGTACTTC. V usage is TRBV20-1 and J usage is TRBJ2-7; D perhaps matches TRBD1 (5 bases). The CDR3 extends over 13 amino acids. In germline, CDR1 is DFQATT, CDR2 SNEGSKA (reference sequence).

The gene calls are TRBV12-3 or TRBV12-4 and TRBJ2-3; possible D gene TRBD2, 5 bases. This CDR3 comprises 14 residues. The V end was cut by 6 bases, the J end by 4 bases, with 14 bases between. As DNA, the CDR3 is TGTGCCAGCAGGGGGATGGAGGCTGCAGATACGCAGTATTTT. As protein: CASRGMEAADTQYF.

V and J are TRBV29-1 and TRBJ2-3, with TRBD2 identical over 7 bases. V trimming: 4 bases; J trimming: 6 bases; junction bases outside the gene matches: 13. The germline V gene encodes CDR1 SQVTM and CDR2 ANQGSEA. The length of the CDR3 is 15 residues. The DNA for the CDR3 is TGCAGCGTTGGGAGGAGCGGGGTTGGGTGGGATACGCAGTATTTT. As protein: CSVGRSGVGWDTQYF.

This clonotype was counted only a few times. The rearrangement joins TRBV11-2 to TRBJ1-2, with 8 bases identical to TRBD1. Germline CDR1 reads SGHAT; CDR2 reads FQNNGV. CDR3 length equals 14 residues. V was pared by 2 bases and J by 4 bases, with 3 bases of the junction left unmatched. CDR3 loop: CASSLQGASYGYTF. The CDR3 DNA reads TGTGCCAGCAGCTTACAGGGGGCAAGCTATGGCTACACCTTC.

This rearrangement joins TRBV12-3 or TRBV12-4 to TRBJ2-7; weak D call: TRBD1 (6 bases). Deletions cut 3 bases from V and 4 bases from J, with 10 bases between. CDR3 length: 13 residues. DNA of the CDR3: TGTGCCAGCAGTTTGCAGGGGCAGTACGAGCAGTACTTC. It translates to CASSLQGQYEQYF.

CDR3 DNA: TGCAGTGCTGCCACTGGGACAGGGCTAACCTACGAGCAGTACTTC. This translates into CSAATGTGLTYEQYF. This chain links TRBV20-1 with TRBJ2-7; 9 bases are shared with TRBD1. The germline V gene has CDR1 DFQATT and CDR2 SNEGSKA (reference sequence). The J segment lost 2 bases and the V segment lost 5 bases, leaving 10 bases of the junction unmatched. The CDR3 runs 15 residues.

This clonotype showed up just a few times. V is TRBV18 and J is TRBJ2-1, with 7 positions matching TRBD2. Trimming took 0 bases from V and 6 from J; bases not matched to a gene: 5. This CDR3 is 15 amino acids long. Germline loops: CDR1 KGHSH, CDR2 LQKENI. The CDR3 bases are TGTGCCAGCTCACCACCTGCTAGCGGATTCAATGAGCAGTTCTTC. Its translation is CASSPPASGFNEQFF.

V and J are TRBV12-3 or TRBV12-4 and TRBJ1-1; 12 bases are shared with TRBD1. V lost 3 bases and J lost 5; bases outside the gene matches: 7. The CDR3 consists of 16 residues. CDR3 sequence reads: CASSFGTGGGWTEAFF. The CDR3 nucleotides are TGTGCCAGCAGTTTTGGGACAGGGGGCGGTTGGACTGAAGCTTTCTTT.

This clonotype has a handful of counts. The V and J genes are TRBV5-1 and TRBJ2-7; D not certain. From germline, CDR1 is SGHRS and CDR2 YFSETQ. With 4 bases removed from V and 4 bases from J, the gap between germline ends came to 9 bases. The length of the CDR3 is 12 residues. CDR3 region: CASSVEGYEQYF. In nucleotides, the CDR3 is TGCGCCAGCAGCGTGGAAGGTTACGAGCAGTACTTC.

About this clonotype itself: The junction departs from germline at one end; a sequencing error may be responsible. The chain uses TRBV7-9 and TRBJ2-1; D ambiguous. The length of the CDR3 is 12 residues. Germline V gives CDR1 SEHNR, CDR2 FQNEAQ (reference sequence). In DNA form, the CDR3 reads TGTACCAGCAGCGTCGGTTGGAATGAGCAGTTCTTC. It encodes CTSSVGWNEQFF.

The chain recombines TRBV29-1 with TRBJ1-1; TRBD1 might be the D (5 bases). V lost 7 bases and J 1 base, leaving 19 bases between the germline ends. Germline V gene lookup returns CDR1 SQVTM and CDR2 ANQGSEA. The CDR3 spans 15 residues. This chain's CDR3 is CSAPASGASNTEAFF. As DNA, the CDR3 is TGCAGCGCCCCCGCCTCCGGGGCCTCGAACACTGAAGCTTTCTTT.